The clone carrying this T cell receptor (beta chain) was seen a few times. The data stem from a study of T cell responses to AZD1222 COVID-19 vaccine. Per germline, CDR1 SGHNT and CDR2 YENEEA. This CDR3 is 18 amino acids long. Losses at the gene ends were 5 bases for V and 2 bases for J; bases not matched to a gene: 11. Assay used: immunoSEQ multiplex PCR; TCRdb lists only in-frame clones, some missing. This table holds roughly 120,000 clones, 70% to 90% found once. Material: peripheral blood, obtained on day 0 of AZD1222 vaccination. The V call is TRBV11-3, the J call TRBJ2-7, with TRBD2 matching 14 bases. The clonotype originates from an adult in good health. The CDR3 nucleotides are TGTGCCAGCAGCCCAGTTCAAGGACTAGCGGGAGGTCCCTACGAGCAGTACTTC. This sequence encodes CASSPVQGLAGGPYEQYF.